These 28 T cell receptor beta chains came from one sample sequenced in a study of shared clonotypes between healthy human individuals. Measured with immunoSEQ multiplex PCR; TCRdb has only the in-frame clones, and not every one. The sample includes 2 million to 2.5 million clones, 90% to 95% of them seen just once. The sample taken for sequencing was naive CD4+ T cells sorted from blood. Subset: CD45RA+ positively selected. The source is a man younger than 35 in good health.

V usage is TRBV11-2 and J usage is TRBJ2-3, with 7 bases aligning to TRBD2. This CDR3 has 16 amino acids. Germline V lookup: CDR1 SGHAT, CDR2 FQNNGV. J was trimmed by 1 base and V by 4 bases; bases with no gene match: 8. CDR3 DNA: TGTGCCAGCAGCTCTGCCCGGACTAGTGGCACAGATACGCAGTATTTT. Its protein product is CASSSARTSGTDTQYF.

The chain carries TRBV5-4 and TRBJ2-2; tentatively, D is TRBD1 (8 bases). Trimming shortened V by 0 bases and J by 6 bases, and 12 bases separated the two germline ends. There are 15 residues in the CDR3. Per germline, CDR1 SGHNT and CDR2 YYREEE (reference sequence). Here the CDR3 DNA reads TGTGCCAGCAGCTTGGGACAGGGGAGGGCCGGGGAGCTGTTTTTT. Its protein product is CASSLGQGRAGELFF.

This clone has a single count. The CDR3 DNA reads TGTGCCAGCAGCGAGGGACAGGGGGCGTTCCACGAGCAGTACTTC. This codes for CASSEGQGAFHEQYF. V usage is TRBV9 and J usage is TRBJ2-7, with 12 nucleotides matching TRBD1. CDR1 is SGDLS, CDR2 YYNGEE, per germline. With V trimmed by 3 bases and J by 5 bases, 6 bases remained unmatched. This CDR3 comprises 15 residues.

The CDR3 bases are TGTGCCGCGAGGGCCTCGAGCACTGAAGCTTTCTTT. Amino acid sequence: CAARASSTEAFF. The chain carries TRBV30 and TRBJ1-1; no firm D call. This CDR3 has 12 amino acids. Germline loops: CDR1 GTSNPN, CDR2 SVGIG (reference sequence). The V end was cut by 8 bases, the J end by 4 bases, with 14 bases between. The complete variable domain, with remaining parts taken from reference TRBV30 and TRBJ1-1, reads SQTIHQWPATLVQPVGSPLSLECTVEGTSNPNLYWYRQAAGRGLQLLFYSVGIGQISSEVPQNLSASRPQDRQFILSSKKLLLSDSGFYLCAARASSTEAFFGQGTRLTVV.

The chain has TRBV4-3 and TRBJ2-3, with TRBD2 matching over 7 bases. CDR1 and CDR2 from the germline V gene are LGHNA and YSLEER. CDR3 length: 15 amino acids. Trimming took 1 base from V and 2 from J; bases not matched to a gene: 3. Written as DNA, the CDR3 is TGCGCCAGCAGCCAAGTGCGGGAGATCACAGATACGCAGTATTTT. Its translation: CASSQVREITDTQYF.

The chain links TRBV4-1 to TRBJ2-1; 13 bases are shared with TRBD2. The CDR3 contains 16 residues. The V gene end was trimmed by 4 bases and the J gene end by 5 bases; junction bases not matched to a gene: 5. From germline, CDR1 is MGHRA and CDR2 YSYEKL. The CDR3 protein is CASSPHGTSGNNEQFF. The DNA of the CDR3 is TGCGCCAGCAGCCCTCATGGGACTAGCGGGAACAATGAGCAGTTCTTC.

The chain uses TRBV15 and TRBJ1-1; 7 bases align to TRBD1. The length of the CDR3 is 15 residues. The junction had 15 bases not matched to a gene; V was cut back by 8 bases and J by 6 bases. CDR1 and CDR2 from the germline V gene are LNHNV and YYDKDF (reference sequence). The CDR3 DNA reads TGTGCCACCGCCGGGAGAGACAGGGTCGTCCCTGAAGCTTTCTTT. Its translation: CATAGRDRVVPEAFF.

The CDR3 DNA reads TGTGCCAGCAGTCAAACCCCTTTAGCGACTAACACCGGGGAGCTGTTTTTT. It yields the protein CASSQTPLATNTGELFF. The chain is built from TRBV11-2 and TRBJ2-2; weak D call: TRBD2 (5 bases). The germline V gene encodes CDR1 SGHAT and CDR2 FQNNGV. The V and J ends lost 6 bases and 2 bases respectively, with 19 bases between them. This CDR3 is built from 17 residues.

DNA of the CDR3: TGTGCCAGCAGCCCCGAACTAGCGGGGGGCAACGAGCAGTACTTC. This codes for CASSPELAGGNEQYF. The chain recombines TRBV7-2 with TRBJ2-7, with TRBD2 identical over 12 bases. This CDR3 is 15 amino acids long. Per the germline V gene, CDR1 is SGHTA and CDR2 is FQGNSA. Losses at the gene ends were 5 bases for V and 5 bases for J; bases not matched to a gene: 7. The full variable domain, its missing parts supplied by reference TRBV7-2 and TRBJ2-7, is GAGVSQSPSNKVTEKGKDVELRCDPISGHTALYWYRQSLGQGLEFLIYFQGNSAPDKSGLPSDRFSAERTGGSVSTLTIQRTQQEDSAVYLCASSPELAGGNEQYFGPGTRLTVT.

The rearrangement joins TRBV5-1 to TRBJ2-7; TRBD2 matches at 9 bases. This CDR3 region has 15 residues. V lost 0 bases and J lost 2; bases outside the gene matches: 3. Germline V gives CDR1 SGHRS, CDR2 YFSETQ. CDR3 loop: CASSLEGLAAYEQYF. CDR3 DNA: TGCGCCAGCAGCTTGGAGGGACTAGCTGCCTACGAGCAGTACTTC.

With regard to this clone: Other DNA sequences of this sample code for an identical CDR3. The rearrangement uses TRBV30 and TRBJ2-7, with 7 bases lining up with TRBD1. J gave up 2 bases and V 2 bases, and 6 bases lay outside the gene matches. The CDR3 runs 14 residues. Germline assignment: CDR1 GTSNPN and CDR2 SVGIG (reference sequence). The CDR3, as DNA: TGTGCCTGGAGTAGGGGCCAGGGGGCCTACGAGCAGTACTTC. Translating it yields CAWSRGQGAYEQYF.

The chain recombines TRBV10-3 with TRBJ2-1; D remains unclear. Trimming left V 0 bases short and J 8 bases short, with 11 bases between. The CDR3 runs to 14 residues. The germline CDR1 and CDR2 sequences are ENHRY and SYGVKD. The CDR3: CAISESWGIDEQFF. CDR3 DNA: TGTGCCATCAGTGAGTCATGGGGTATCGATGAGCAGTTCTTC.

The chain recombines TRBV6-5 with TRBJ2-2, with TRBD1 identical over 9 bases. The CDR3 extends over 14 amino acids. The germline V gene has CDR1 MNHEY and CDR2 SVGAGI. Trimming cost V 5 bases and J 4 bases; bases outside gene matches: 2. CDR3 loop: CASSRQGVTGELFF. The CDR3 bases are TGTGCCAGCAGTAGACAGGGGGTCACCGGGGAGCTGTTTTTT.

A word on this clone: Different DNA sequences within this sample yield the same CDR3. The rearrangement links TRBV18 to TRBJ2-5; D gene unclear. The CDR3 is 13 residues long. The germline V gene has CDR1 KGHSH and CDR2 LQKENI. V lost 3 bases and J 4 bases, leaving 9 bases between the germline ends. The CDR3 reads CASSPGLAETQYF. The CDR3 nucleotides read TGTGCCAGCTCACCGGGTCTCGCAGAGACCCAGTACTTC.

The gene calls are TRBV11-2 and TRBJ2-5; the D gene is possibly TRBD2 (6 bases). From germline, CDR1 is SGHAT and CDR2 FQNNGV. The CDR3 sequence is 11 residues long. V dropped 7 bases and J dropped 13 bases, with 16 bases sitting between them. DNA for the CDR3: TGTGCCAGCATCGGGGGACTTGCGGCGTACTTC. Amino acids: CASIGGLAAYF. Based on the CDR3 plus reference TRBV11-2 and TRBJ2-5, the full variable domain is EAGVAQSPRYKIIEKRQSVAFWCNPISGHATLYWYQQILGQGPKLLIQFQNNGVVDDSQLPKDRFSAERLKGVDSTLKIQPAKLEDSAVYLCASIGGLAAYFGPGTRLLVL.

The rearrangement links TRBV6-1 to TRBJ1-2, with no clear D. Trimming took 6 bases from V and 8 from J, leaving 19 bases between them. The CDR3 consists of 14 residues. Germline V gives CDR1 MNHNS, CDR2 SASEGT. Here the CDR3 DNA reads TGTGCCAGCAGCCACTACGTTGACCCCACCGGCTACACCTTC. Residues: CASSHYVDPTGYTF.

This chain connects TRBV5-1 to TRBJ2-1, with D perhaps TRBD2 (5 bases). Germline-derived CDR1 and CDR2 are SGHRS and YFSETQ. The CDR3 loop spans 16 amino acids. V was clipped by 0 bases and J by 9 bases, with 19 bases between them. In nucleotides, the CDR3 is TGCGCCAGCAGCTTGGCCGAGGGCGGGTTAGCTCTTGAGCAGTTCTTC. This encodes CASSLAEGGLALEQFF.

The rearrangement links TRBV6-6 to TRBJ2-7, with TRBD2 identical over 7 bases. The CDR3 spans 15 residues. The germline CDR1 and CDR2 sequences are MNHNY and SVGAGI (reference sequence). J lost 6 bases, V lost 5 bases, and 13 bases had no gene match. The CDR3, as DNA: TGTGCCAGCAGTCTCGAGGAGGGGAGGGGATTCGAGCAGTACTTC. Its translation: CASSLEEGRGFEQYF.

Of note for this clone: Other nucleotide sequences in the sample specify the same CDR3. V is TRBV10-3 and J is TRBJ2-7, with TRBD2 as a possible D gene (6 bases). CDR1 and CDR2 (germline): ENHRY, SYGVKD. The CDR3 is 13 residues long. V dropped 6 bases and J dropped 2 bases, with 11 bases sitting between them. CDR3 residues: CAISPGGTYEQYF. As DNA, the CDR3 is TGTGCCATCAGCCCTGGGGGGACCTACGAGCAGTACTTC.

CDR3 nucleotide sequence: TGTGCCAGCAGCGGAGAACCGGGAGGGTCGGGGGAGCAGTACTTC. It encodes CASSGEPGGSGEQYF. The chain uses TRBV6-1 and TRBJ2-7; the match to TRBD2 covers 8 bases. V gave up 6 bases and J gave up 7 bases; unmatched junction bases: 14. Germline lookup yields CDR1 MNHNS and CDR2 SASEGT. The CDR3 runs to 15 residues.

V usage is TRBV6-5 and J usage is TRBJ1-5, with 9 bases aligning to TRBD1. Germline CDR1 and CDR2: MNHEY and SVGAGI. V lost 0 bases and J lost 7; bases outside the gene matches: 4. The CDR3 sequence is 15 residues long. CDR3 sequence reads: CASSYSGQGKQPQHF. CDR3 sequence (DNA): TGTGCCAGCAGTTACTCGGGACAGGGAAAACAGCCCCAGCATTTT.

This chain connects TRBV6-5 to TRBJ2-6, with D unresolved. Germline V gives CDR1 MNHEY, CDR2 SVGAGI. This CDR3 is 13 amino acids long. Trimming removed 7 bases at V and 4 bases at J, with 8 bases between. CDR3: CASTMPGANVLTF. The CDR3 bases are TGTGCCAGCACCATGCCGGGGGCCAACGTCCTGACTTTC.

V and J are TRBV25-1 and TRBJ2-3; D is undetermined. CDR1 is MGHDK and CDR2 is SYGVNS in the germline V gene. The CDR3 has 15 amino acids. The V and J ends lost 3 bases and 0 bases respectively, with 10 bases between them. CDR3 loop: CASSDHRLSTDTQYF. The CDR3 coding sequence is TGTGCCAGCAGTGATCATCGGCTTAGCACAGATACGCAGTATTTT. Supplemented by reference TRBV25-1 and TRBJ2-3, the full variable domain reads EADIYQTPRYLVIGTGKKITLECSQTMGHDKMYWYQQDPGMELHLIHYSYGVNSTEKGDLSSESTVSRIRTEHFPLTLESARPSHTSQYLCASSDHRLSTDTQYFGPGTRLTVL.

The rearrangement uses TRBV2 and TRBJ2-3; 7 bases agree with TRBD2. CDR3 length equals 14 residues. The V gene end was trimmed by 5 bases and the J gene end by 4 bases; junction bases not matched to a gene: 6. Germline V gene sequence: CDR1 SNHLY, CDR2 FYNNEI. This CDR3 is CASSRTSSPDTQYF. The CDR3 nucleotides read TGTGCCAGCAGTCGGACTAGTTCCCCAGATACGCAGTATTTT. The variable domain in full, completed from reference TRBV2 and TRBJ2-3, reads EPEVTQTPSHQVTQMGQEVILRCVPISNHLYFYWYRQILGQKVEFLVSFYNNEISEKSEIFDDQFSVERPDGSNFTLKIRSTKLEDSAMYFCASSRTSSPDTQYFGPGTRLTVL.

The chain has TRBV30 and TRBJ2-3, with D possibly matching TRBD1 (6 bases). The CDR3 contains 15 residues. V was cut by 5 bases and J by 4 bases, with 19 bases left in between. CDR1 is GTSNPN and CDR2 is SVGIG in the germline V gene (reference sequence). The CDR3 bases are TGTGCCTGGGATAGGGACACTAAGTGGGCAGATACGCAGTATTTT. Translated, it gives CAWDRDTKWADTQYF.

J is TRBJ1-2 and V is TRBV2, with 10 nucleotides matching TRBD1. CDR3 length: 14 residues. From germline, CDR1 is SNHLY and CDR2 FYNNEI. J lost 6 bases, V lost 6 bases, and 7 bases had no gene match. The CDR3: CASSAGTGVNGYTF. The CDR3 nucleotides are TGTGCCAGCAGCGCCGGGACAGGGGTAAATGGCTACACCTTC.

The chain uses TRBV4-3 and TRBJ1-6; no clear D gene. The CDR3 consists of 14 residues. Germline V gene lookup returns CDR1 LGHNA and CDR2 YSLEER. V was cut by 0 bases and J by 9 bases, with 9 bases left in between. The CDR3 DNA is TGCGCCAGCAGCCAAGAAGTGGAGGGTTCACCCCTCCACTTT. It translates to CASSQEVEGSPLHF.

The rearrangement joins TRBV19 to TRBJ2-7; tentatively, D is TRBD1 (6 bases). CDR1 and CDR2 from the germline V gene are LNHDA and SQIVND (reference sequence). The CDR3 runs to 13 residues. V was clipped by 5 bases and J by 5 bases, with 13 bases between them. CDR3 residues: CASSQQGNHEQYF. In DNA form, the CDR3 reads TGTGCCAGTAGTCAACAGGGTAATCACGAGCAGTACTTC.